The present TCR beta chain was sequenced within a study of identical twins. Overall study findings and caveats: Monozygotic twin pairs showed more out-of-frame TCR alpha sharing than models estimated. Zero-insertion analyses were open to partial confounding by invariant MAIT and iNKT cells. Cross-sectional statistics underpinned the conclusions; the same donors were not followed.

MiXCR, run by TCRdb on the 5' RACE reads, gives a single entry per CDR3 protein. The table lists about 890,000 distinct CDR3 sequences, 9% to 15% of them singletons. Trimming removed 7 bases at V and 4 bases at J, with 13 bases between. The CDR3 is made up of 12 amino acids. Germline CDR1 reads DFQATT; CDR2 reads SNEGSKA (reference sequence). This clonotype was detected many times. The antigen remains unidentified. The same sample was also studied in work on yellow fever vaccine responses in identical twins.

Sequencing was performed on PBMCs. This clonotype originated in a woman younger than 30 in good health. The chain couples TRBV20-1 to TRBJ1-2, with D tentatively TRBD1 (5 bases). This chain's CDR3 is CSVQGGVYGYTF. In nucleotides, the CDR3 is TGCAGTGTCCAGGGCGGGGTCTATGGCTACACCTTC.